This T cell receptor beta chain came from a study of cytomegalovirus exposure and HLA in healthy donors. Overall study findings and caveats: Among donors in an Asian-associated ancestry cluster, a later analysis reportedly found fewer N-insertions than the roughly 700-donor mean. Later on, an analysis found that several of the most significant clusters appeared to be linked to common viral pathogens, which included parvovirus B19.

Of note for this clone: Its matching antigen is unknown.

Use of 60 Vbeta and 13 Jbeta primers characterized the PCR. The data were produced by immunoSEQ multiplex PCR, yet TCRdb's version contains in-frame clones alone and is incomplete. Of 90,000 to 130,000 clones detected, about 90% appear once; the ten largest clones hold around 2%. CDR1 and CDR2 (germline): SQVTM, ANQGSEA. The CDR3 contains 12 residues. The germline V and J ends were trimmed by 4 bases and 6 bases, with 12 bases remaining between them. This receptor was identified in a man aged 40-49 years in good health and CMV-seronegative. The chain couples TRBV29-1 to TRBJ1-2; no clear D. What was sequenced was PBMCs. The CDR3 sequence: CSVGGSADGYTF. The CDR3 DNA sequence: TGCAGCGTTGGTGGGTCTGCGGATGGCTACACCTTC.